These T cell receptor beta chains were read from a single sample in a study of blood T cell repertoires in COVID-19. The method was immunoSEQ multiplex PCR; TCRdb's version includes in-frame clones alone and lacks a portion of them. In the table there are around 94,000 clones, approximately 92% of which are singletons. The sequencing input was peripheral blood. Receptors were obtained from a woman in her forties or fifties with COVID-19, enrolled during active disease. The CDR3 runs from the conserved cysteine through the conserved F or W. Each record gives: clone size, V gene, CDR3 length, D gene, J gene, CDR3 protein, CDR3 DNA. A D gene is named only where the DNA matches it firmly. Clone size is shown for a subset of rows, as once, few, many or a class of expanded clone.

-	TRBV20-1	13	-	TRBJ1-1	CSASLQWNTEAFF	TGCAGTGCTAGTCTACAGTGGAACACTGAAGCTTTCTTT
once	TRBV5-1	12	-	TRBJ1-3	CASSTGGNTIYF	TGCGCCAGCAGCACAGGTGGAAACACCATATATTTT
-	TRBV6-5	13	-	TRBJ1-1	CASSYSQGNEAFF	TGTGCCAGCAGTTACTCCCAGGGTAATGAAGCTTTCTTT
-	TRBV24-1	15	TRBD1	TRBJ1-2	CATSEEGQGNYGYTF	TGTGCCACCAGTGAGGAGGGACAGGGTAACTATGGCTACACCTTC
once	TRBV7-2	19	-	TRBJ1-2	CASSLGRRISSNIDYGYTF	TGTGCCAGCAGCTTAGGCAGGAGGATTTCGTCAAATATCGACTATGGCTACACCTTC
-	TRBV6-2/TRBV6-3	13	-	TRBJ1-1	CASSYENRVGAFF	TGTGCCAGCAGTTATGAAAACAGGGTGGGCGCTTTCTTT
-	TRBV6-5	15	-	TRBJ1-4	CASSYSGATNEKLFF	TGTGCCAGCAGTTACTCAGGGGCAACTAATGAAAAACTGTTTTTT
-	TRBV3-1/TRBV3-2	15	-	TRBJ1-4	CASSQGGRVYEKLFF	TGTGCCAGCAGCCAAGGCGGCAGGGTATATGAAAAACTGTTTTTT
-	TRBV5-1	14	TRBD1	TRBJ1-3	CASRRDRAGNTIYF	TGCGCCAGCAGGAGGGACAGGGCTGGAAACACCATATATTTT
-	TRBV3-1/TRBV3-2	19	TRBD2	TRBJ2-1	CASSRFDSSGGARYNEQFF	TGTGCCAGCAGCCGCTTTGACTCTAGCGGGGGGGCTCGATACAATGAGCAGTTCTTC
few	TRBV5-8	16	-	TRBJ1-6	CASSLVIGGGNSPLHF	TGTGCCAGCAGCTTGGTGATTGGGGGCGGGAATTCACCCCTCCACTTT
-	TRBV28	17	-	TRBJ2-2	CASSTPLDRINTGELFF	TGTGCCAGCAGCACACCACTAGACAGGATAAACACCGGGGAGCTGTTTTTT
-	TRBV6-2/TRBV6-3	14	-	TRBJ1-4	CASSPGEANEKLFF	TGTGCCAGCAGCCCAGGGGAAGCTAATGAAAAACTGTTTTTT
-	TRBV4-1	17	-	TRBJ2-1	CASSQEGSLASDNEQFF	TGCGCCAGCAGCCAAGAGGGGTCCCTAGCGTCAGACAATGAGCAGTTCTTC
-	TRBV7-9	14	-	TRBJ1-4	CASSLWGPGEKLFF	TGTGCCAGCAGCTTATGGGGGCCTGGGGAAAAACTGTTTTTT
-	TRBV12-3/TRBV12-4	11	-	TRBJ1-2	CASSRTGGYTF	TGTGCCAGCAGTAGGACGGGAGGCTACACCTTC
-	TRBV19	19	-	TRBJ1-1	CASSRGAAGGGSMNTEAFF	TGTGCCAGTAGTAGAGGGGCGGCCGGCGGGGGTTCGATGAACACTGAAGCTTTCTTT
-	TRBV7-8	18	-	TRBJ1-5	CASSLWVSGGGSKQPQHF	TGTGCCAGCAGCTTGTGGGTCTCCGGGGGTGGGAGTAAGCAGCCCCAGCATTTT
-	TRBV7-2	14	-	TRBJ1-5	CASSFESSNQPQHF	TGTGCCAGCAGCTTTGAGAGTAGCAATCAGCCCCAGCATTTT
-	TRBV5-6	13	-	TRBJ1-1	CASSLEPNTEAFF	TGTGCCAGCAGCTTGGAGCCGAACACTGAAGCTTTCTTT